This T cell receptor (beta chain) stems from a study of shared clonotypes between healthy human individuals. As for this clone: Its cognate antigen is unknown.

Template for every sorted-subset replicate PCR totaled roughly 210 ng DNA, 30,000 to 35,000 T cell genomes. TCRdb's copy holds only in-frame clones and misses some; the assay was immunoSEQ multiplex PCR. The repertoire holds roughly 2.2 million clones, over 85% seen once, with 0.3% to 0.4% in the top ten. Study-level points and caveats: Clonotypes not shared had lower generation probabilities than those common to all four donors.

Caucasian adults residing in Nashville, Tennessee made up all the donors. This receptor was taken from a young man in good health. Some clones in this sample may be carry-over from other donors' samples. The sample consisted of naive CD4+ T cells from PBMCs. The sample's subset: CD45RA+ positively selected.

The CDR3 DNA sequence: TGTGCCAGCAGCCGGGACAGGTATTCCTACGAGCAGTACTTC. Amino acids: CASSRDRYSYEQYF. The V and J genes are TRBV7-2 and TRBJ2-7, with 8 bases aligning to TRBD1. The ends lost 5 bases at V and 1 base at J; junction bases unmatched: 4. CDR3 length: 14 amino acids. Germline lookup yields CDR1 SGHTA and CDR2 FQGNSA.